This T cell receptor beta chain emerged from a study of cytomegalovirus exposure and HLA in healthy donors. PCR was performed using 60 Vbeta and 13 Jbeta primers. Sequencing was performed with immunoSEQ multiplex PCR; in TCRdb, only in-frame clones are kept and a portion is missing. The sample lists around 130,000 clones, about four fifths seen once, with under 6% in the top ten. V gave up 3 bases and J gave up 5 bases, with 16 bases separating them. The CDR3 has 16 residues. The germline V gene has CDR1 SEHNR and CDR2 FQNEAQ (reference sequence). What was sequenced was PBMCs. The chain recombines TRBV7-9 with TRBJ1-4; possible D gene TRBD1, 5 bases. This clonotype was obtained from a young man in good health and CMV-seronegative. In DNA form, the CDR3 reads TGTGCCAGCAGCTTTGGGCAGGGTGGGTTCAATGAAAAACTGTTTTTT. Amino acid sequence: CASSFGQGGFNEKLFF.